These 20 T cell receptor beta chains were sequenced from one sample in a study of T cell changes during pregnancy in multiple sclerosis. Assay used: immunoSEQ multiplex PCR; TCRdb lists only in-frame clones, some missing. The sample holds about 44,000 clones, 95% to 96% seen once. Sequences were derived from peripheral blood, sampled in the second trimester of pregnancy. Receptor source: a female donor with multiple sclerosis, enrolled in a pregnancy study.

V usage is TRBV6-1 and J usage is TRBJ2-2, with TRBD1 identical over 8 bases. V lost 3 bases and J lost 0; bases outside the gene matches: 6. Germline assignment: CDR1 MNHNS and CDR2 SASEGT. The CDR3 extends over 17 amino acids. This CDR3 is CASSDLIQGANTGELFF. The CDR3 nucleotides are TGTGCCAGCAGTGATCTAATACAGGGGGCGAACACCGGGGAGCTGTTTTTT.

This chain connects TRBV13 to TRBJ2-7; 10 bases map to TRBD1. The CDR3 spans 15 residues. With V trimmed by 5 bases and J by 4 bases, 8 bases remained unmatched. Germline CDR1 PRHDT, CDR2 FYEKMQ (reference sequence). The CDR3 DNA sequence: TGTGCCAGCAGCACTCGGGACAGGGGAACGTACGAGCAGTACTTC. Translation gives CASSTRDRGTYEQYF.

V usage is TRBV27 and J usage is TRBJ1-2; possibly TRBD1 for D (5 bases). The CDR3 totals 16 residues. Trimming removed 2 bases at V and 4 bases at J, with 17 bases between. Germline CDR1 is MNHEY and CDR2 is SMNVEV (reference sequence). The CDR3 reads CASSLRGRVGIYGYTF. In nucleotides, the CDR3 is TGTGCCAGCAGTTTAAGAGGCAGGGTTGGGATCTATGGCTACACCTTC.

The J gene is TRBJ2-7, the V gene TRBV7-2, with 9 bases that match TRBD1. Germline V gene lookup returns CDR1 SGHTA and CDR2 FQGNSA. J gave up 4 bases and V 5 bases, and 12 bases lay outside the gene matches. The CDR3 extends over 16 amino acids. The CDR3 sequence: CASSPWTGTGLYEQYF. CDR3 DNA: TGTGCCAGCAGCCCCTGGACCGGGACAGGGCTTTACGAGCAGTACTTC.

The rearrangement links TRBV27 to TRBJ2-1; 13 bases line up with TRBD2. In germline, CDR1 is MNHEY, CDR2 SMNVEV (reference sequence). V lost 3 bases, J lost 13 bases, and 12 bases stayed unmatched. The CDR3 is 16 amino acids. CDR3 sequence: CASSFAGPGTSGNQFF. The DNA of the CDR3 is TGTGCCAGCAGTTTCGCGGGGCCCGGGACTAGCGGGAATCAGTTCTTC.

V gene TRBV15 combines with J gene TRBJ2-1, with D hard to call. CDR3 length: 15 amino acids. The V gene lost 1 base and the J gene lost 2 bases, with 9 bases spanning the gap. In germline, CDR1 is LNHNV, CDR2 YYDKDF (reference sequence). The CDR3 loop is CATSRGGGAYNEQFF. The CDR3 DNA follows: TGTGCCACCAGCAGAGGAGGCGGTGCCTACAATGAGCAGTTCTTC.

The chain joins TRBV18 to TRBJ2-1; D is undetermined. The germline V gene encodes CDR1 KGHSH and CDR2 LQKENI. This CDR3 spans 14 amino acids. V gave up 3 bases and J gave up 9 bases, with 15 bases separating them. The CDR3 loop reads CASSPSRQSREQFF. CDR3 nucleotides: TGTGCCAGCTCACCCTCAAGACAAAGCCGTGAGCAGTTCTTC.

The rearrangement joins TRBV2 to TRBJ2-2; the match to TRBD2 covers 9 bases. Trimming took 6 bases from V and 1 from J; bases not matched to a gene: 3. The CDR3 length is 15 residues. Germline CDR1 SNHLY, CDR2 FYNNEI. The CDR3 nucleotides read TGTGCCAGCAGGGAGACTAGCGGGAACACCGGGGAGCTGTTTTTT. It encodes CASRETSGNTGELFF. Using reference TRBV2 and TRBJ2-2 for the parts outside the CDR3, the full variable domain is EPEVTQTPSHQVTQMGQEVILRCVPISNHLYFYWYRQILGQKVEFLVSFYNNEISEKSEIFDDQFSVERPDGSNFTLKIRSTKLEDSAMYFCASRETSGNTGELFFGEGSRLTVL.

This sequence joins TRBV6-1 and TRBJ2-3; a weak D match, TRBD2 (6 bases). Per the germline V gene, CDR1 is MNHNS and CDR2 is SASEGT. V gave up 6 bases and J gave up 5 bases, with 9 bases separating them. This CDR3 contains 12 residues. The CDR3 loop reads CASRPEGDTQYF. In DNA form, the CDR3 reads TGTGCCAGCAGACCGGAGGGAGATACGCAGTATTTT.

CDR3 sequence reads: CASSWRLAKPGEQYF. The CDR3 DNA reads TGTGCCAGCAGCTGGAGACTAGCGAAGCCGGGCGAGCAGTACTTC. The rearrangement links TRBV11-2 to TRBJ2-7, with 8 bases aligning to TRBD2. Germline lookup yields CDR1 SGHAT and CDR2 FQNNGV. The CDR3 covers 15 residues. The ends lost 4 bases at V and 6 bases at J; junction bases unmatched: 11.

The V and J genes are TRBV5-1 and TRBJ2-7; the match to TRBD2 covers 8 bases. This CDR3 has 14 residues. CDR1 and CDR2 from the germline V gene are SGHRS and YFSETQ. Trimming cost V 4 bases and J 2 bases; bases outside gene matches: 5. The CDR3 loop is CASSGTGGTYEQYF. CDR3 nucleotide sequence: TGCGCCAGCAGCGGTACGGGAGGGACCTACGAGCAGTACTTC. The full variable domain, rest sourced from reference TRBV5-1 and TRBJ2-7, is KAGVTQTPRYLIKTRGQQVTLSCSPISGHRSVSWYQQTPGQGLQFLFEYFSETQRNKGNFPGRFSGRQFSNSRSEMNVSTLELGDSALYLCASSGTGGTYEQYFGPGTRLTVT.

The chain couples TRBV7-9 to TRBJ2-7, with TRBD2 identical over 7 bases. The germline V gene has CDR1 SEHNR and CDR2 FQNEAQ (reference sequence). After removal of 3 bases from V and 0 bases from J, the junction contained 11 bases not matched to a gene. The length of the CDR3 is 17 residues. The CDR3 coding sequence is TGTGCCAGCAGCTTCTGGCGGCGGGAGCTGAGCTCCTACGAGCAGTACTTC. Its protein is CASSFWRRELSSYEQYF.

The chain recombines TRBV4-1 with TRBJ1-1; 7 nucleotides line up with TRBD1. V dropped 3 bases and J dropped 8; count of bases not matched to a gene: 6. CDR3 length equals 13 residues. CDR1 is MGHRA, CDR2 YSYEKL, per germline. The CDR3: CASSHLKQGEAFF. The DNA of the CDR3 is TGCGCCAGCAGCCACCTTAAACAGGGGGAAGCTTTCTTT.

The V gene is TRBV15, the J gene TRBJ2-4; 7 bases agree with TRBD1. Germline V lookup: CDR1 LNHNV, CDR2 YYDKDF (reference sequence). The CDR3 sequence is 16 residues long. The V and J ends lost 0 bases and 6 bases, in that order; junction bases with no gene match: 8. CDR3 protein: CATSREQGDRVNIQYF. The CDR3 DNA reads TGTGCCACCAGCAGAGAACAGGGAGACAGGGTAAACATTCAGTACTTC.

The chain uses TRBV19 and TRBJ1-5; 7 positions agree with TRBD1. CDR3 length: 15 amino acids. V lost 5 bases, J lost 16 bases, and 20 bases stayed unmatched. Germline loops: CDR1 LNHDA, CDR2 SQIVND (reference sequence). As DNA, the CDR3 is TGTGCCAGTAGTTTTCCCGGGACAGCGATAATCAGAGCACATTTT. Protein: CASSFPGTAIIRAHF.

In this sample, this clone turned up once. The chain recombines TRBV4-3 with TRBJ2-1; 9 bases line up with TRBD2. CDR3 size: 16 residues. Germline V CDR1 and CDR2: LGHNA, YSLEER. Trimming took 3 bases from V and 4 from J; bases not matched to a gene: 7. The CDR3, as DNA: TGCGCCAGCAGCCAGCAGCGGGGGGCGGGATACAATGAGCAGTTCTTC. Translating it yields CASSQQRGAGYNEQFF.

CDR3 sequence reads: CASSQDLQGFYEQYF. As DNA, the CDR3 is TGTGCCAGCAGCCAAGATCTCCAGGGGTTTTACGAGCAGTACTTC. The chain carries TRBV4-2 and TRBJ2-7, with D possibly TRBD1 on 6 matching bases. The CDR3 has 15 residues. Trimming pared 0 bases from V and 4 bases from J, leaving 13 bases between. Germline-derived CDR1 and CDR2 are LGHNA and YNFKEQ.

This clone is a singleton in its sample. This sequence joins TRBV7-9 and TRBJ1-5, with D possibly TRBD1 on 6 matching bases. This CDR3 has 14 amino acids. CDR1 is SEHNR and CDR2 is FQNEAQ in the germline V gene (reference sequence). Trimming shortened V by 5 bases and J by 4 bases, and 12 bases separated the two germline ends. The CDR3 DNA reads as TGTGCCAGCAGCCCGACAGGATTAAATCAGCCCCAGCATTTT. Translated, it gives CASSPTGLNQPQHF.

The V gene is TRBV30, the J gene TRBJ2-7; D is ambiguous. This CDR3 spans 12 amino acids. The germline gives CDR1 GTSNPN, CDR2 SVGIG (reference sequence). Trimming removed 3 bases at V and 5 bases at J, with 11 bases between. CDR3 sequence: CAWSPTDDEQYF. The CDR3 nucleotides are TGTGCCTGGAGCCCTACAGATGACGAGCAGTACTTC.

J is TRBJ2-7 and V is TRBV6-1; a possible D gene is TRBD1 (5 bases). Trimming cost V 6 bases and J 5 bases, with 8 bases left between them. The CDR3 runs to 11 residues. Germline V gene sequence: CDR1 MNHNS, CDR2 SASEGT. The CDR3, as DNA: TGTGCCAGCAGGGACAAGGACGAGCAGTACTTC. This codes for CASRDKDEQYF.